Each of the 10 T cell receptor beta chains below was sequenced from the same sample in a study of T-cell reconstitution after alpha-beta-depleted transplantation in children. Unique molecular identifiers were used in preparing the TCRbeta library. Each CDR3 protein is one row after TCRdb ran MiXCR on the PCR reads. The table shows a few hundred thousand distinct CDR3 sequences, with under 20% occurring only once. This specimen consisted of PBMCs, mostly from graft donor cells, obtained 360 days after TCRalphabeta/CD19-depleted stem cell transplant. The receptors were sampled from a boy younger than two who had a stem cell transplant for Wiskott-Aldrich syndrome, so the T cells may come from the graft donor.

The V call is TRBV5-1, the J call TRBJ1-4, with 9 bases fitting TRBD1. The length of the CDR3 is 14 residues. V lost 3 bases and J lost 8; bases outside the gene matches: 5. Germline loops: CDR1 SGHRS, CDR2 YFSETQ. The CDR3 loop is CASSSRTGVEKLFF. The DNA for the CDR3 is TGCGCCAGCAGCTCGCGGACAGGGGTCGAAAAACTGTTTTTT.

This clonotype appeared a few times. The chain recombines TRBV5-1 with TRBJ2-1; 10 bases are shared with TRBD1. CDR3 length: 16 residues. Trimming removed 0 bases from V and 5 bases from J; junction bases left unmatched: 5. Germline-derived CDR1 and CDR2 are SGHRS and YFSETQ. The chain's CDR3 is CASSLVTGGAHNEQFF. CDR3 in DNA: TGCGCCAGCAGCTTGGTGACAGGGGGCGCTCACAATGAGCAGTTCTTC.

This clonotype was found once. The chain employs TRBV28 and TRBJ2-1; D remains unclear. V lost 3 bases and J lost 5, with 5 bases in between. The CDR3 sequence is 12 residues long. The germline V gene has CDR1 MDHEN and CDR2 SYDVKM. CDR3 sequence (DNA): TGTGCCAGCAGTTTCCAGAACAATGAGCAGTTCTTC. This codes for CASSFQNNEQFF.

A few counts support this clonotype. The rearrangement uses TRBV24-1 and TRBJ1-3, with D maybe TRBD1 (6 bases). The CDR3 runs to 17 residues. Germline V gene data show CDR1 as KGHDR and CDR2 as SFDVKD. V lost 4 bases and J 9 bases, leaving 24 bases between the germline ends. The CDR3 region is CATSDSGQPYGSSTIYF. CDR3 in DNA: TGTGCCACCAGTGACTCTGGACAGCCCTACGGGAGCAGCACCATATATTTT.

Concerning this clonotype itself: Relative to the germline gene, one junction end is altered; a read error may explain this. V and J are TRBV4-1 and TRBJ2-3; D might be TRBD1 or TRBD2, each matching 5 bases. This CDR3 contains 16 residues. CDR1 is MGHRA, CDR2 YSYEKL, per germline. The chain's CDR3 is CSSSQSSDKAADTQYF. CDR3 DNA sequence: TGCTCCAGCAGCCAAAGTTCGGACAAAGCGGCAGATACGCAGTATTTT.

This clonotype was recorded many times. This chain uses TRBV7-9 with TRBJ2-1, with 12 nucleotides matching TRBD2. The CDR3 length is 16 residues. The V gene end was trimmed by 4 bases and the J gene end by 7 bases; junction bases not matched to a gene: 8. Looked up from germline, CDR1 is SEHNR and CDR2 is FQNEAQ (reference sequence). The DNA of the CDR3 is TGTGCCAGCAGCTCACATGGACTAGCGGGACTTAATGAGCAGTTCTTC. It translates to CASSSHGLAGLNEQFF. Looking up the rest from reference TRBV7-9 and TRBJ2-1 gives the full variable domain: DTGVSQNPRHKITKRGQNVTFRCDPISEHNRLYWYRQTLGQGPEFLTYFQNEAQLEKSRLLSDRFSAERPKGSFSTLEIQRTEQGDSAMYLCASSSHGLAGLNEQFFGPGTRLTVL.

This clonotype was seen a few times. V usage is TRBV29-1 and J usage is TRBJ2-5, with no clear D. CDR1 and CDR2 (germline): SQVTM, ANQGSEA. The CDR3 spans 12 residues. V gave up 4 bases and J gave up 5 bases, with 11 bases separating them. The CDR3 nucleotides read TGCAGCGTTGTGGGAAAGAGGGAGACCCAGTACTTC. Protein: CSVVGKRETQYF.

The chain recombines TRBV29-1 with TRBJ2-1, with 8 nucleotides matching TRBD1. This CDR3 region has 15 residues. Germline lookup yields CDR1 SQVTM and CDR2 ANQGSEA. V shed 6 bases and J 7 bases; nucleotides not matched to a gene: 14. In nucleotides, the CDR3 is TGCAGCGTGGAACCTCAGGACAGGGCTCGGAATGAGCAGTTCTTC. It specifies CSVEPQDRARNEQFF.

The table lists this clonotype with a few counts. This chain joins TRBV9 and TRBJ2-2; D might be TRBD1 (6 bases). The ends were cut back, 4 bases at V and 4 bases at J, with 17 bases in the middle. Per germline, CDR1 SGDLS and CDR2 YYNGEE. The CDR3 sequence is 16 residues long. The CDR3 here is CASSPYQGIVTGELFF. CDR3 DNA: TGTGCCAGCAGCCCCTACCAGGGGATCGTCACCGGGGAGCTGTTTTTT.

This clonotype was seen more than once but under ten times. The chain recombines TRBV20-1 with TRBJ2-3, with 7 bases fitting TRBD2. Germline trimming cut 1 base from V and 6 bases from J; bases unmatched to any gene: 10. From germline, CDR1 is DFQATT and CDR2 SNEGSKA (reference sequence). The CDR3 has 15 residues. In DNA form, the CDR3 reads TGCAGTGCTAGAGGAGGACTAGTATTAACGGATACGCAGTATTTT. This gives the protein CSARGGLVLTDTQYF.